This is a list of T cell receptor beta chains from one sample in a study of spatial heterogeneity in lung cancer. TCRdb reprocessed the 5' RACE reads with MiXCR, giving one entry per CDR3 protein. This table holds some 83,000 distinct CDR3 sequences, 15% to 25% found once. Material: PBMCs, obtained at surgery. The origin of the receptors is a male donor with early-stage non-small cell lung cancer. CDR3s include the opening cysteine and the closing phenylalanine or tryptophan. The D gene is left open where the match is weak. Clone size is stated in some rows and not others, as once, few, many or a class when expanded.

j_call clone_size cdr3_length v_call d_call cdr3_aa cdr3_nt
TRBJ2-7 NA 14 TRBV11-2 NA CASSLSQVSYEQYF TGTGCCAGCAGCTTAAGTCAGGTATCCTACGAGCAGTACTTC
TRBJ2-5 NA 17 TRBV5-1 TRBD1 CASSVGVETGGKETQYF TGCGCCAGCAGCGTCGGCGTTGAAACAGGGGGAAAAGAGACCCAGTACTTC
TRBJ2-2 NA 12 TRBV7-8 NA CASNTNTGELFF TGTGCCAGCAACACGAACACCGGGGAGCTGTTTTTT
TRBJ2-7 many 13 TRBV2 TRBD1 CARGDRDPYEQYF TGTGCCAGGGGGGACAGGGACCCCTACGAGCAGTACTTC
TRBJ2-1 few 15 TRBV5-1 TRBD2 CASSLEASGGREQFF TGCGCCAGCAGCTTGGAGGCTAGCGGGGGTCGTGAGCAGTTCTTC
TRBJ2-2 NA 16 TRBV20-1 TRBD2 CSARTGAGANTGELFF TGCAGTGCTAGAACGGGCGCGGGAGCAAACACCGGGGAGCTGTTTTTT
TRBJ2-3 many 13 TRBV29-1 TRBD1 CSVERTGLDTQYF TGCAGCGTTGAAAGGACAGGCCTGGATACGCAGTATTTT
TRBJ2-5 NA 12 TRBV20-1 NA CSAPRLVETQYF TGCAGTGCCCCCCGGCTAGTGGAGACCCAGTACTTC
TRBJ2-7 few 13 TRBV2 NA CASGIESSYEQYF TGTGCCAGCGGGATAGAGAGCTCCTACGAGCAGTACTTC
TRBJ1-5 NA 15 TRBV28 NA CASTTGSYSNQPQHF TGTGCCAGCACCACGGGGAGTTATAGCAATCAGCCCCAGCATTTT
TRBJ1-4 NA 11 TRBV30 NA CAWSVAEKLFF TGTGCCTGGAGTGTCGCTGAAAAACTGTTTTTT
TRBJ2-7 NA 12 TRBV12-5 NA CASGLEYYEQYF TGTGCTAGTGGCCTGGAGTACTACGAGCAGTACTTC
TRBJ2-5 many 15 TRBV19 TRBD1 CASSPGTGSQETQYF TGTGCCAGTAGTCCGGGGACAGGGTCCCAAGAGACCCAGTACTTC
TRBJ2-1 NA 16 TRBV7-2 NA CASSLAGGTIGNEQFF TGTGCCAGCAGCTTAGCGGGGGGGACAATTGGGAATGAGCAGTTCTTC
TRBJ1-5 NA 14 TRBV24-1 NA CATGGVDSNQPQHF TGTGCCACCGGAGGGGTGGATAGCAATCAGCCCCAGCATTTT
TRBJ2-2 few 13 TRBV2 TRBD2 CASSGLPPGELFF TGTGCCAGCTCGGGACTACCTCCCGGGGAGCTGTTTTTT
TRBJ1-5 many 15 TRBV6-1 NA CASGTGQPINQPQHF TGTGCCAGCGGTACGGGACAACCGATCAATCAGCCCCAGCATTTT
TRBJ2-1 NA 13 TRBV27 NA CASSSGTYNEQFF TGTGCCAGCAGCTCCGGGACCTACAATGAGCAGTTCTTC
TRBJ1-5 NA 13 TRBV28 NA CASSSTGGRPQHF TGTGCCAGCAGTTCCACCGGAGGCCGGCCCCAGCATTTT
TRBJ2-1 few 16 TRBV3-1 TRBD2 CASSTRSGRDNNEQFF TGTGCCAGCAGCACCCGGAGCGGGAGGGACAACAATGAGCAGTTCTTC
TRBJ2-1 few 15 TRBV6-1 NA CASSENRQDINEQFF TGTGCCAGCAGTGAAAATCGACAGGATATCAATGAGCAGTTCTTC
TRBJ1-6 few 14 TRBV10-3 TRBD1 CAISESTGRTPLHF TGTGCCATCAGTGAGTCGACAGGGCGGACACCCCTCCACTTT
TRBJ2-7 few 11 TRBV29-1 TRBD2 CSAAGVYEQYF TGCAGCGCCGCGGGAGTCTACGAGCAGTACTTC
TRBJ1-1 many 15 TRBV19 NA CASKTAGHMNTEAFF TGTGCCAGCAAAACAGCGGGGCACATGAACACTGAAGCTTTCTTT